This record looks at one T cell receptor (beta chain) sequence and its context. The antigen remains undetermined. The PCR was carried out with 60 Vbeta primers and 13 Jbeta primers. Clones were sequenced by immunoSEQ multiplex PCR, and TCRdb holds only the in-frame ones, with some missing. The table lists about 160,000 clones, over 80% of them singletons, with about 2% in the top ten. This CDR3 has 16 amino acids. Trimming took off 4 bases at V and 0 bases at J, with 16 bases between the two ends. CDR1 is ENHRY, CDR2 SYGVKD, per germline. This entry comes from a study of cytomegalovirus exposure and HLA in healthy donors. Study-wide results and caveats: In vitro experiments confirmed that a few CMV-associated chains were specific for CMV antigens. CMV serostatus was the only immune exposure information that was available. The authors excluded some V segments, including TRBV6-2 and TRBV6-3, as indistinguishable. One variant, a missense change in DCLRE1C, was linked in a later analysis to TCR beta V- and J-gene trimming.

Sequenced input: PBMCs. The chain carries TRBV10-3 and TRBJ2-7, with a weak D call TRBD1 (6 bases). The receptor's source is a human donor in good health. In DNA form, the CDR3 reads TGTGCCATCAGTGCCCCCGGACAGCTGAGCTCCTACGAGCAGTACTTC. This sequence encodes CAISAPGQLSSYEQYF.